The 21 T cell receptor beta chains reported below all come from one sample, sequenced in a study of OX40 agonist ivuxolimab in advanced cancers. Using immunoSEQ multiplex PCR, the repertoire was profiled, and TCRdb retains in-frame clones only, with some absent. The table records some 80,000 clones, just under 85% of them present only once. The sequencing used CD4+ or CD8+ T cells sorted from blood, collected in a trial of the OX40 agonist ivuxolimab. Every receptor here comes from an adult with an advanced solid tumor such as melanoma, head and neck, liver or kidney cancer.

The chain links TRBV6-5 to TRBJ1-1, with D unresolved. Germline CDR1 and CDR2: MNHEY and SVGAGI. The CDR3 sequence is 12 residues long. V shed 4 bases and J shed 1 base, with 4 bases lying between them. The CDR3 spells CASSLRNTEAFF. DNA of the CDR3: TGTGCCAGCAGTTTGAGGAACACTGAAGCTTTCTTT.

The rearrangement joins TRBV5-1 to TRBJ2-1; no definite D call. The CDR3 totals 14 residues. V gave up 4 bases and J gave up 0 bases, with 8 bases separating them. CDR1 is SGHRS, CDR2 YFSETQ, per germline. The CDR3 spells CASSVPNSYNEQFF. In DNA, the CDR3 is TGCGCCAGCAGCGTACCAAACTCCTACAATGAGCAGTTCTTC.

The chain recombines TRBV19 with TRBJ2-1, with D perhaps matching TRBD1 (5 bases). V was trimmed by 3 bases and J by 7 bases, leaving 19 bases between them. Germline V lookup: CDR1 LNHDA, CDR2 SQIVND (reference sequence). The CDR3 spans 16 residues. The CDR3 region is CASSMGRGRVSNEQFF. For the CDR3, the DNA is TGTGCCAGTAGTATGGGTAGGGGAAGGGTATCGAATGAGCAGTTCTTC.

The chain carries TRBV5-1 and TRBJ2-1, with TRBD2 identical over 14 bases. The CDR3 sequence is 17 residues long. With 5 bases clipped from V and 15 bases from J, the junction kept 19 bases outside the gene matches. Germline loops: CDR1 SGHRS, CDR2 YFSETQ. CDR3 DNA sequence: TGCGCCAGCAGTCGAACGCCCTCGGGACTAGCGGGAGTTTGGCCGTTCTTC. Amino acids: CASSRTPSGLAGVWPFF.

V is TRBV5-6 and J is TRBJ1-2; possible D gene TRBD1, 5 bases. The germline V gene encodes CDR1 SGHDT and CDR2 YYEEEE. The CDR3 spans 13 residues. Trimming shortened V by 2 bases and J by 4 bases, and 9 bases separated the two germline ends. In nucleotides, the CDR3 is TGTGCCAGCAGCTTAAACCAGGGCTATGGCTACACCTTC. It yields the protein CASSLNQGYGYTF. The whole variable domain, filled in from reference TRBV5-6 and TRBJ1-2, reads DAGVTQSPTHLIKTRGQQVTLRCSPKSGHDTVSWYQQALGQGPQFIFQYYEEEERQRGNFPDRFSGHQFPNYSSELNVNALLLGDSALYLCASSLNQGYGYTFGSGTRLTVV.

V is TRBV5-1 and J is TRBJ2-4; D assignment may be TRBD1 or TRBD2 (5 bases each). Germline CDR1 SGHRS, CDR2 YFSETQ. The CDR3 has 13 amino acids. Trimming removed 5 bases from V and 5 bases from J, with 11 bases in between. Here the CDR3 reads CASSYTGQNIQYF. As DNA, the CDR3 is TGCGCCAGCAGTTATACGGGGCAAAACATTCAGTACTTC.

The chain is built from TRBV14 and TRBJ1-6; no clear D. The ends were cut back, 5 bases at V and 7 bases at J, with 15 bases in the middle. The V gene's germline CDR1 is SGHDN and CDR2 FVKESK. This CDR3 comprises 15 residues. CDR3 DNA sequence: TGTGCCAGCAGCGAGATCGGATTTCCAAATTCACCCCTCCACTTT. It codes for CASSEIGFPNSPLHF.

CDR3 DNA sequence: TGTGCCAGCAGGCCCGGGACAGGGGGCCACGAGCAGTACTTC. Its translation: CASRPGTGGHEQYF. V is TRBV28 and J is TRBJ2-7, with 12 bases that match TRBD1. CDR3 size: 14 residues. The V segment lost 6 bases and the J segment 5 bases; nucleotides outside the gene matches: 5. Germline V CDR1 and CDR2: MDHEN, SYDVKM.

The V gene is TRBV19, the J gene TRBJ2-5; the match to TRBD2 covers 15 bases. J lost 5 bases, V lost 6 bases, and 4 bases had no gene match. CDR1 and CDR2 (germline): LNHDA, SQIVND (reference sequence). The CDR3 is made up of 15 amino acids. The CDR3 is CASRRTSGGVETQYF. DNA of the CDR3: TGTGCCAGTAGAAGGACTAGCGGGGGGGTGGAGACCCAGTACTTC.

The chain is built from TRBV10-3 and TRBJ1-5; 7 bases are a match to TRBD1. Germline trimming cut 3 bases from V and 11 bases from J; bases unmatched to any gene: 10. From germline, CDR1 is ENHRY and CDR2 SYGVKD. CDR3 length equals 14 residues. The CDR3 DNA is TGTGCCATCAGTGAAGGTCAGGGGGTGAGGTCCCAGCATTTT. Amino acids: CAISEGQGVRSQHF.

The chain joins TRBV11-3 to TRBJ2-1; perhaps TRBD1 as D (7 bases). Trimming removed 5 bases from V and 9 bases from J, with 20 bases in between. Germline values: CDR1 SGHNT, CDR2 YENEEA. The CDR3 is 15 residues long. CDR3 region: CASSRRGPGGTEQFF. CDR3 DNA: TGTGCCAGCAGCCGCCGGGGCCCAGGGGGGACTGAGCAGTTCTTC.

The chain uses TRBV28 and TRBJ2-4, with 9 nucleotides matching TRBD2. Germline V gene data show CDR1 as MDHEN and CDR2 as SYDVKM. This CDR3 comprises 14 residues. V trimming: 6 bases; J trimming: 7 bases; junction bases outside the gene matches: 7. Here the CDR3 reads CASSLSGGWNIQYF. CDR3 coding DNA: TGTGCCAGCAGCTTGAGCGGGGGGTGGAACATTCAGTACTTC.

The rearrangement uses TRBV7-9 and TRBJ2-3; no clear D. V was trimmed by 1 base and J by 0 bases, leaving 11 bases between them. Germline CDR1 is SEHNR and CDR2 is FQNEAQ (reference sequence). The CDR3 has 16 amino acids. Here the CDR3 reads CASSLGWGASTDTQYF. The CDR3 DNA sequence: TGTGCCAGCAGCTTAGGGTGGGGTGCTAGCACAGATACGCAGTATTTT.

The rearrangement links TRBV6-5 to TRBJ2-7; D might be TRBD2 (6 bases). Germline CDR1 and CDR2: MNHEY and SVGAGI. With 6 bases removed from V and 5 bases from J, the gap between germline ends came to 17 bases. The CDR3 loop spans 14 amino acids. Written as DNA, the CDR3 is TGTGCCAGCAGCTCATACTTCGGGAGCGACGAGCAGTACTTC. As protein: CASSSYFGSDEQYF.

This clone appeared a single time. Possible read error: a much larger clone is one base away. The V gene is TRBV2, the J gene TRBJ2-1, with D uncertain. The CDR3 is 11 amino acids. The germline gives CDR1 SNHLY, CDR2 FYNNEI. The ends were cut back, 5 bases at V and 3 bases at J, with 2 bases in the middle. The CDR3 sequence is CASSYYNEQFF. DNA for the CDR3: TGTGCCAGCAGTTACTACAATGAGCAGTTCTTC.

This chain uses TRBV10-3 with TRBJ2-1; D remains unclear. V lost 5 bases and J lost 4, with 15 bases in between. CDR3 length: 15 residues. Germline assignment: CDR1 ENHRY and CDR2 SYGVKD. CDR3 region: CAISSPGWAYNEQFF. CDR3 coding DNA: TGTGCCATCAGTTCCCCCGGTTGGGCATACAATGAGCAGTTCTTC.

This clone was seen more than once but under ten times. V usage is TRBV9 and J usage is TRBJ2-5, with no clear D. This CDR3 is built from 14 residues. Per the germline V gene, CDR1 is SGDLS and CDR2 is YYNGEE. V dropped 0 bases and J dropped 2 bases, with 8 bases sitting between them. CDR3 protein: CASSVASGQETQYF. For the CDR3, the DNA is TGTGCCAGCAGCGTAGCGTCAGGTCAAGAGACCCAGTACTTC.

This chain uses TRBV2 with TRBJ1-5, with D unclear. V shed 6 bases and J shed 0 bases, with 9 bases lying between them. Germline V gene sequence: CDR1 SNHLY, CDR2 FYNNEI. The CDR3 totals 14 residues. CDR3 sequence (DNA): TGTGCCAGCAGGGACGGAAGTAGCAATCAGCCCCAGCATTTT. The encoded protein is CASRDGSSNQPQHF.

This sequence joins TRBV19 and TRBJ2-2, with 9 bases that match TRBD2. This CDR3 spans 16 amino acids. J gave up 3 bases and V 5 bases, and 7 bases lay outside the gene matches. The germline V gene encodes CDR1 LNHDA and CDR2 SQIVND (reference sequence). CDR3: CASSLRAGGDTGELFF. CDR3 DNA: TGTGCCAGTAGTTTAAGAGCGGGAGGCGACACCGGGGAGCTGTTTTTT.

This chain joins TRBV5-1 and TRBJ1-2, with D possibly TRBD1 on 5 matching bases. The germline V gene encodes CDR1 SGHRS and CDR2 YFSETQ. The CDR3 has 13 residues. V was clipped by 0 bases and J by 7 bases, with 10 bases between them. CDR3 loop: CASSLEAGSGYTF. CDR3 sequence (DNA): TGCGCCAGCAGCTTGGAGGCAGGGAGTGGCTACACCTTC. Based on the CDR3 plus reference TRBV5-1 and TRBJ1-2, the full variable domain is KAGVTQTPRYLIKTRGQQVTLSCSPISGHRSVSWYQQTPGQGLQFLFEYFSETQRNKGNFPGRFSGRQFSNSRSEMNVSTLELGDSALYLCASSLEAGSGYTFGSGTRLTVV.

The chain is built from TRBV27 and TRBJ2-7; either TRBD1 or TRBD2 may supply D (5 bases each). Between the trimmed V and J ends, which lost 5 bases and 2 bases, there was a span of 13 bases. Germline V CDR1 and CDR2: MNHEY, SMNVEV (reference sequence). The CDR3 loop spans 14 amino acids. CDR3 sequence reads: CASSLSRETYEQYF. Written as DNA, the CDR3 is TGTGCCAGCAGTCTTAGCAGGGAGACCTACGAGCAGTACTTC.